The 30 T cell receptor beta chains below were found in one sample sequenced in a study of T cell responses to AZD1222 COVID-19 vaccine. Only in-frame clones appear in the TCRdb table, and some are missing; sequencing was by immunoSEQ multiplex PCR. Of tens of thousands of clones in the sample, 86% are singletons; the top ten hold 5% to 6.5%. The source material was peripheral blood, sampled on day 0 of AZD1222 vaccination. These receptors were collected from an adult in good health.

This clone was counted between two and nine times. This chain links TRBV19 with TRBJ1-5; tentatively, D is TRBD1 (5 bases). The germline V and J ends were trimmed by 2 bases and 1 base, with 6 bases remaining between them. The germline CDR1 and CDR2 sequences are LNHDA and SQIVND (reference sequence). The CDR3 has 14 amino acids. The CDR3 protein is CASSIQGSNQPQHF. The CDR3 DNA is TGTGCCAGTAGTATACAGGGAAGCAATCAGCCCCAGCATTTT.

This chain connects TRBV30 to TRBJ2-5, with 9 bases matching TRBD1. The CDR3 sequence is 12 residues long. Germline-derived CDR1 and CDR2 are GTSNPN and SVGIG (reference sequence). Unmatched junction bases numbered 5, after V lost 7 bases and J lost 5 bases. The CDR3 reads CASWTGDETQYF. CDR3 coding DNA: TGTGCCTCCTGGACAGGGGATGAGACCCAGTACTTC. The full variable domain, in which reference TRBV30 and TRBJ2-5 provide the parts outside the CDR3, is SQTIHQWPATLVQPVGSPLSLECTVEGTSNPNLYWYRQAAGRGLQLLFYSVGIGQISSEVPQNLSASRPQDRQFILSSKKLLLSDSGFYLCASWTGDETQYFGPGTRLLVL.

The V call is TRBV6-4, the J call TRBJ1-5; 7 bases match TRBD1. The CDR3 contains 18 residues. CDR1 is MRHNA, CDR2 SNTAGT, per germline. V was pared by 3 bases and J by 0 bases, with 11 bases of the junction left unmatched. The CDR3 coding sequence is TGTGCCAGCAGTGATCCCGGGACAGCGAGCTATAGCAATCAGCCCCAGCATTTT. Residues: CASSDPGTASYSNQPQHF.

This chain connects TRBV6-4 to TRBJ2-3, with TRBD1 as a possible D gene (7 bases). The V gene lost 0 bases and the J gene lost 5 bases, with 12 bases spanning the gap. Germline-derived CDR1 and CDR2 are MRHNA and SNTAGT. The CDR3 sequence is 15 residues long. CDR3: CASSDSWQGGDTQYF. In DNA, the CDR3 is TGTGCCAGCAGTGACTCTTGGCAGGGGGGAGATACGCAGTATTTT.

Turning to this clone: The sample has other DNA sequences that encode this CDR3 too. The V and J genes are TRBV9 and TRBJ2-7; D is uncertain. V was cut by 0 bases and J by 0 bases, with 7 bases left in between. CDR1 is SGDLS, CDR2 YYNGEE, per germline. The CDR3 is 14 residues long. DNA for the CDR3: TGTGCCAGCAGCGTAGGTTCCGGCTCCTACGAGCAGTACTTC. Translated: CASSVGSGSYEQYF.

The rearrangement links TRBV11-2 to TRBJ1-4; D is unclear. CDR1 is SGHAT, CDR2 FQNNGV, per germline. CDR3 length: 13 amino acids. Trimming took off 1 base at V and 8 bases at J, with 8 bases between the two ends. As DNA, the CDR3 is TGTGCCAGCAGCTTAGTCCCGCGGGAAAAACTGTTTTTT. It translates to CASSLVPREKLFF.

This clone was detected once. The chain combines TRBV7-9 with TRBJ1-3; D not certain. CDR1 is SEHNR, CDR2 FQNEAQ, per germline (reference sequence). CDR3 length equals 11 residues. V lost 1 base to trimming and J lost 12 bases, with 7 bases between them. DNA for the CDR3: TGTGCCAGCAGCTTAGAAGGGCTCATATATTTT. Protein product: CASSLEGLIYF.

The rearrangement joins TRBV27 to TRBJ2-5; no definite D call. The V and J ends lost 8 bases and 5 bases respectively, with 12 bases between them. Germline assignment: CDR1 MNHEY and CDR2 SMNVEV (reference sequence). This CDR3 is 12 amino acids long. CDR3 region: CASGVGQETQYF. In nucleotides, the CDR3 is TGTGCCAGCGGCGTCGGGCAGGAGACCCAGTACTTC.

The chain combines TRBV5-1 with TRBJ2-5, with TRBD1 matching 7 bases. CDR3 length equals 13 residues. The V gene's germline CDR1 is SGHRS and CDR2 YFSETQ. Losses at the gene ends were 2 bases for V and 8 bases for J; bases not matched to a gene: 6. For the CDR3, the DNA is TGCGCCAGCAGCTTCCCTCAGGGGGAAACCCAGTACTTC. Translated: CASSFPQGETQYF.

The CDR3: CASSARGSSYEQYF. The CDR3 nucleotides are TGTGCCAGCAGTGCGCGGGGGTCCTCCTACGAGCAGTACTTC. This chain joins TRBV2 and TRBJ2-7; TRBD2 matches 7 bases. This CDR3 contains 14 residues. The J segment lost 0 bases and the V segment lost 4 bases, leaving 3 bases of the junction unmatched. CDR1 and CDR2 (germline): SNHLY, FYNNEI.

This clone was picked up one time. This chain's CDR3 is CASSATGRYGYTF. CDR3 bases: TGTGCCAGCAGCGCTACAGGGCGCTATGGCTACACCTTC. This chain uses TRBV6-5 with TRBJ1-2; possible D gene TRBD1, 6 bases. Germline V gene lookup returns CDR1 MNHEY and CDR2 SVGAGI. The length of the CDR3 is 13 residues. The germline V and J ends were trimmed by 6 bases and 4 bases, with 12 bases remaining between them.

The chain couples TRBV30 to TRBJ1-4; 10 bases fit TRBD1. Germline V gives CDR1 GTSNPN, CDR2 SVGIG (reference sequence). V shed 5 bases and J 8 bases; nucleotides not matched to a gene: 5. CDR3 size: 13 residues. The CDR3 sequence is CAWAGTGVEKLFF. DNA for the CDR3: TGTGCCTGGGCCGGGACAGGGGTAGAAAAACTGTTTTTT.

The V call is TRBV7-8, the J call TRBJ1-2, with 7 nucleotides matching TRBD1. The CDR3 loop spans 12 amino acids. J was trimmed by 6 bases and V by 4 bases; bases with no gene match: 2. Germline CDR1 SGHVS, CDR2 FQNEAQ. DNA for the CDR3: TGTGCCAGCAGCTACAGGGGAGATGGCTACACCTTC. Translated, it gives CASSYRGDGYTF.

The chain links TRBV19 to TRBJ1-5, with 7 bases lining up with TRBD1. With V trimmed by 5 bases and J by 7 bases, 11 bases remained unmatched. The CDR3 runs 15 residues. Germline V lookup: CDR1 LNHDA, CDR2 SQIVND (reference sequence). CDR3 DNA: TGTGCCAGTAGTTATCTAGGGACAGTGCGCCAGCCCCAGCATTTT. Protein: CASSYLGTVRQPQHF.

The CDR3 sequence: CASSLVVQPNTEAFF. In DNA form, the CDR3 reads TGTGCCAGCAGCTTAGTAGTTCAGCCGAACACTGAAGCTTTCTTT. V usage is TRBV7-9 and J usage is TRBJ1-1; D unresolved. Looked up from germline, CDR1 is SEHNR and CDR2 is FQNEAQ (reference sequence). V was clipped by 1 base and J by 1 base, with 10 bases between them. The CDR3 sequence is 15 residues long.

This clone was seen once. The V and J genes are TRBV19 and TRBJ2-2; D ambiguous. The germline V gene has CDR1 LNHDA and CDR2 SQIVND (reference sequence). The CDR3 spans 18 residues. The germline V and J ends were trimmed by 2 bases and 3 bases, with 19 bases remaining between them. CDR3 protein: CASSISGGSYYDTGELFF. CDR3 DNA sequence: TGTGCCAGTAGTATATCGGGCGGTAGTTATTATGACACCGGGGAGCTGTTTTTT.

The CDR3 DNA reads as TGCAGTGCTACCCGAGGTATCGAGCAGTACTTC. Protein: CSATRGIEQYF. The V call is TRBV20-1, the J call TRBJ2-7; D gene ambiguous. CDR1 is DFQATT and CDR2 is SNEGSKA in the germline V gene (reference sequence). This CDR3 comprises 11 residues. V gave up 4 bases and J gave up 6 bases, with 10 bases separating them.

The rearrangement joins TRBV2 to TRBJ1-3; no clear D gene. V lost 3 bases and J lost 4, with 16 bases in between. CDR3 length equals 16 residues. Germline values: CDR1 SNHLY, CDR2 FYNNEI. CDR3 protein: CASSDFGLSGGNTIYF. The CDR3 nucleotides read TGTGCCAGCAGTGATTTTGGACTATCGGGAGGAAACACCATATATTTT.

A few counts support this clone. V usage is TRBV14 and J usage is TRBJ2-5; D is perhaps TRBD1 (6 bases). The CDR3 sequence is 14 residues long. Trimming removed 4 bases from V and 4 bases from J, with 13 bases in between. Germline CDR1 and CDR2: SGHDN and FVKESK. The CDR3 coding sequence is TGTGCCAGCAGCCGTCTGGGGGCCGGAGAGACCCAGTACTTC. It codes for CASSRLGAGETQYF.

The gene calls are TRBV12-5 and TRBJ1-5; the match to TRBD1 covers 7 bases. V dropped 0 bases and J dropped 2; count of bases not matched to a gene: 7. The germline gives CDR1 LGHNT, CDR2 FRNRAP. CDR3 size: 17 residues. The CDR3 is CASGLVQGGNGNQPQHF. DNA of the CDR3: TGTGCTAGTGGTTTGGTTCAGGGGGGGAATGGCAATCAGCCCCAGCATTTT.

This clone was counted a single time. The CDR3 sequence is CSVDSAGGRGSYEQYF. CDR3 in DNA: TGCAGCGTTGACTCGGCTGGCGGGAGAGGTTCGTACGAGCAGTACTTC. The chain employs TRBV29-1 and TRBJ2-7; the match to TRBD2 covers 7 bases. Germline V CDR1 and CDR2: SQVTM, ANQGSEA. The CDR3 loop spans 16 amino acids. The J segment lost 4 bases and the V segment lost 3 bases, leaving 15 bases of the junction unmatched.

V gene TRBV7-8 combines with J gene TRBJ2-1, with 9 bases aligning to TRBD2. The CDR3 is 18 amino acids. V shed 5 bases and J 7 bases; nucleotides not matched to a gene: 18. Per germline, CDR1 SGHVS and CDR2 FQNEAQ. CDR3 sequence reads: CASSKARREGVFGNEQFF. Written as DNA, the CDR3 is TGTGCCAGCAGCAAAGCCCGGCGGGAGGGCGTCTTCGGGAATGAGCAGTTCTTC.

This clone was observed once. The chain carries TRBV30 and TRBJ1-4; no definite D call. CDR1 GTSNPN and CDR2 SVGIG come from the germline V gene (reference sequence). V was trimmed by 4 bases and J by 7 bases, leaving 7 bases between them. This CDR3 has 11 residues. The CDR3, as DNA: TGTGCCTGGAATAACGGTGAAAAACTGTTTTTT. This sequence encodes CAWNNGEKLFF.

The chain recombines TRBV2 with TRBJ1-1, with no clear D. Germline lookup yields CDR1 SNHLY and CDR2 FYNNEI. The CDR3 sequence is 12 residues long. Trimming took 2 bases from V and 0 from J, leaving 1 base between them. The CDR3 DNA follows: TGTGCCAGCAGTGAAATGAACACTGAAGCTTTCTTT. Translation gives CASSEMNTEAFF.

The V and J genes are TRBV19 and TRBJ1-1; 7 bases fit TRBD1. With V trimmed by 6 bases and J by 1 base, 2 bases remained unmatched. There are 13 residues in the CDR3. Germline CDR1 and CDR2: LNHDA and SQIVND (reference sequence). The CDR3 spells CASRRGPNTEAFF. CDR3 DNA sequence: TGTGCCAGTAGGAGGGGGCCGAACACTGAAGCTTTCTTT.

This chain uses TRBV10-2 with TRBJ2-1, with D tentatively TRBD1 (6 bases). CDR3 length equals 14 residues. The V and J ends lost 5 bases and 9 bases respectively, with 17 bases between them. CDR1 is WSHSY and CDR2 is SAAADI in the germline V gene. CDR3: CASSTTGSDTEQFF. The CDR3 DNA is TGCGCCAGCAGTACAACAGGGAGTGATACTGAGCAGTTCTTC.

This rearrangement joins TRBV18 to TRBJ1-1; weak D call: TRBD1 (6 bases). CDR1 and CDR2 from the germline V gene are KGHSH and LQKENI. The CDR3 contains 15 residues. V was pared by 4 bases and J by 5 bases, with 17 bases between. CDR3 DNA sequence: TGTGCCAGCTCACGAGACCGGGGGGGCGCGACTGAAGCTTTCTTT. Translated, it gives CASSRDRGGATEAFF.

The chain links TRBV5-1 to TRBJ2-6; unclear D gene. Germline CDR1 reads SGHRS; CDR2 reads YFSETQ. Trimming took 7 bases from V and 4 from J, leaving 3 bases between them. The CDR3 sequence is 11 residues long. For the CDR3, the DNA is TGCGCCAGCTGGGGGGCCAACGTCCTGACTTTC. This encodes CASWGANVLTF. The full variable domain, its missing parts supplied by reference TRBV5-1 and TRBJ2-6, is KAGVTQTPRYLIKTRGQQVTLSCSPISGHRSVSWYQQTPGQGLQFLFEYFSETQRNKGNFPGRFSGRQFSNSRSEMNVSTLELGDSALYLCASWGANVLTFGAGSRLTVL.

V gene TRBV5-4 combines with J gene TRBJ1-2; no definite D call. V was trimmed by 3 bases and J by 5 bases, leaving 5 bases between them. Germline CDR1 and CDR2: SGHNT and YYREEE (reference sequence). The CDR3 extends over 11 amino acids. The CDR3: CASSSNYGYTF. CDR3 coding DNA: TGTGCCAGCAGCTCGAATTATGGCTACACCTTC. Combining the CDR3 with reference TRBV5-4 and TRBJ1-2 gives the whole variable domain ETGVTQSPTHLIKTRGQQVTLRCSSQSGHNTVSWYQQALGQGPQFIFQYYREEENGRGNFPPRFSGLQFPNYSSELNVNALELDDSALYLCASSSNYGYTFGSGTRLTVV.

The J gene is TRBJ1-2, the V gene TRBV7-8, with TRBD1 matching over 8 bases. This CDR3 spans 15 amino acids. The V segment lost 5 bases and the J segment 5 bases; nucleotides outside the gene matches: 10. CDR1 and CDR2 from the germline V gene are SGHVS and FQNEAQ. CDR3 protein: CASSGGTGRGYGYTF. The CDR3 nucleotides read TGTGCCAGCAGCGGAGGGACAGGCCGGGGGTATGGCTACACCTTC.